Listed below are T cell receptor beta chains from one sample, sequenced in a study of CD8 T cells in ankylosing spondylitis. TCRdb reanalysed the 5' RACE reads using MiXCR and keeps one entry per CDR3 protein. The data contain about 480,000 distinct CDR3 sequences, under 20% of them singletons. The sample was blood, either unsorted or a sorted T cell fraction (not recorded which). The receptors derive from a male donor with ankylosing spondylitis. Each CDR3 is given with its conserved first and last residue. A D gene is named only where the DNA matches it firmly. The size field is filled for only some rows; it gives once, few, many or a size class.

>TRBD1|TRBJ2-2|few|TRBV5-1
CASSKGGAEFGELFF
TGCGCCAGCAGCAAAGGGGGCGCTGAGTTCGGGGAGCTGTTTTTT
>.|TRBJ1-1|few|TRBV9
CASSASGTLNTEAFF
TGTGCCAGCAGCGCTTCCGGGACACTGAACACTGAAGCTTTCTTT
>.|TRBJ2-7|.|TRBV4-1
CASSQFGDQTYEQYF
TGCGCCAGCAGCCAGTTTGGAGACCAAACCTACGAGCAGTACTTC
>TRBD2|TRBJ2-1|few|TRBV12-3/TRBV12-4
CASSPPSGGRNNEQFF
TGTGCCAGCAGTCCACCTAGCGGGGGGCGCAACAATGAGCAGTTCTTC
>.|TRBJ2-1|.|TRBV10-3
CAISEVVGTAYNEQFF
TGTGCCATCAGTGAGGTTGTCGGGACTGCCTACAATGAGCAGTTCTTC
>.|TRBJ1-2|.|TRBV7-9
CASSSGTRYGYTF
TGTGCCAGCAGCTCCGGGACAAGATATGGCTACACCTTC
>TRBD1|TRBJ2-7|few|TRBV7-9
CASSLKGQGKDEQYF
TGTGCCAGCAGCTTAAAGGGACAGGGTAAAGACGAGCAGTACTTC
>.|TRBJ1-1|.|TRBV10-3
CAISDSGWGEAFF
TGTGCCATCAGTGATAGCGGTTGGGGTGAAGCTTTCTTT
>TRBD2|TRBJ2-2|many|TRBV10-3
CAISEREETGELFF
TGTGCCATCAGTGAGCGGGAGGAGACCGGGGAGCTGTTTTTT
>.|TRBJ1-2|.|TRBV20-1
CSAQRWESYTF
TGCAGTGCGCAGAGATGGGAAAGCTACACCTTC
>.|TRBJ1-1|.|TRBV3-1
CASSSGQREAFF
TGTGCCAGCAGCTCCGGACAGCGTGAAGCTTTCTTT
>TRBD2|TRBJ2-1|.|TRBV6-4
CASSDFRVRGGLHNEQFF
TGTGCCAGCAGTGACTTTCGAGTTCGGGGGGGCCTCCACAATGAGCAGTTCTTC
>TRBD2|TRBJ2-1|few|TRBV29-1
CSVDTTGTRRFNEQFF
TGCAGCGTTGACACGACCGGGACTAGGAGGTTCAATGAGCAGTTCTTC
>TRBD1|TRBJ1-1|.|TRBV4-1
CASSQVRGQGGTEAFF
TGCGCCAGCAGCCAAGTCAGGGGGCAAGGGGGCACTGAAGCTTTCTTT
>.|TRBJ1-6|few|TRBV11-2
CASSGNNSPLHF
TGTGCCAGCAGCGGAAATAATTCACCCCTCCACTTT